This is a list of T cell receptor beta chains from one sample in a study of OX40 agonist ivuxolimab in advanced cancers. Produced via immunoSEQ multiplex PCR; TCRdb's table is partial and in-frame only. The profile covers approximately 45,000 clones, with approximately 86% appearing a single time and around 19% taken by the ten largest. Sequencing was performed on CD4+ or CD8+ T cells sorted from blood, taken in a trial of the OX40 agonist ivuxolimab. These receptors all come from an adult with an advanced solid tumor such as melanoma, head and neck, liver or kidney cancer. Both conserved end residues are part of each CDR3. D genes are given only for firm matches. Size tells how often a clone was seen (once, few, many) or the class of an expanded clone, and some rows leave it out.

v_gene	j_gene	d_gene	abundance	CDR3nt	CDR3aa
TRBV4-3	TRBJ2-1	-	-	TGCGCCAGCAGCAAGGAGGCAGGGGAAAAGCAGTTCTTC	CASSKEAGEKQFF
TRBV7-9	TRBJ2-5	-	-	TGTGCCAGCAGCCCGTTTAAAGGGACCCAGTACTTC	CASSPFKGTQYF
TRBV4-3	TRBJ1-2	TRBD1	-	TGCGCCAGCAGCCAAGGAGACAGGGGGCTTGGCTACACCTTC	CASSQGDRGLGYTF
TRBV5-1	TRBJ1-1	-	-	TGCGCCAGCAGCTTGGCCGGGGAGAACACTGAAGCTTTCTTT	CASSLAGENTEAFF
TRBV7-8	TRBJ2-5	-	-	TGTGCCAGCAGCCCCGGGGGCGGGGGTCCCGAGACCCAGTACTTC	CASSPGGGGPETQYF
TRBV7-7	TRBJ2-1	-	-	TGTGCCAGCAGCTTAGAGCAGGGCCCGTGGAATGAGCAGTTCTTC	CASSLEQGPWNEQFF
TRBV15	TRBJ1-5	-	-	TGTGCCACCAGCAGAGACCACTTGACAGTCAATCAGCCCCAGCATTTT	CATSRDHLTVNQPQHF
TRBV6-5	TRBJ2-1	-	-	TGTGCCAGCAGTTACGGGACATCTTCCTACAATGAGCAGTTCTTC	CASSYGTSSYNEQFF
TRBV7-9	TRBJ1-2	-	-	TGTGCCAGCACCACAGCATTATATGGCTACACCTTC	CASTTALYGYTF
TRBV27	TRBJ1-4	-	-	TGTGCCAGCTTTGGGGGTCTAGGTGAAAAACTGTTTTTT	CASFGGLGEKLFF
TRBV19	TRBJ1-5	-	-	TGTGCCAGTAGTATAGTCGGGGGGTGGAGGCCCCAGCATTTT	CASSIVGGWRPQHF
TRBV7-9	TRBJ2-6	TRBD1	-	TGTGCCAGCAGGGGACAGGGGCCTGGGGCCAACGTCCTGACTTTC	CASRGQGPGANVLTF
TRBV4-3	TRBJ1-2	TRBD1	-	TGCGCCAGCAGCCAGACAGGGTCTAGAGGCTACACCTTC	CASSQTGSRGYTF
TRBV6-1	TRBJ1-2	-	few	TGTGCCAGCAGTTCCCTCGGGGGAGGCTATGGCTACACCTTC	CASSSLGGGYGYTF
TRBV25-1	TRBJ2-4	TRBD1	-	TGTGCCAGCAGTGAAGGGACAGGGATAAAAAACATTCAGTACTTC	CASSEGTGIKNIQYF
TRBV25-1	TRBJ2-3	TRBD2	-	TGTGCCAGCAGTGAACCTAGCGGGGGGGTGGGTACGCAGTATTTT	CASSEPSGGVGTQYF
TRBV28	TRBJ1-1	-	-	TGTGCCAGCAGCCAGAACACTGAAGCTTTCTTT	CASSQNTEAFF
TRBV28	TRBJ2-7	-	-	TGTGCCAGCAGGTGGGGGATGGGGTACGAGCAGTACTTC	CASRWGMGYEQYF
TRBV20-1	TRBJ1-4	-	-	TGCAGTGCTAGAGGAACGGAAAAACTGTTTTTT	CSARGTEKLFF
TRBV7-9	TRBJ2-3	TRBD1	-	TGTGCCACAACCGACAGGGGAGGCACAGATACGCAGTATTTT	CATTDRGGTDTQYF
TRBV11-2	TRBJ2-1	-	few	TGTGCCAGCAGCGAGGACGTCTACAATGAGCAGTTCTTC	CASSEDVYNEQFF
TRBV7-9	TRBJ1-5	TRBD1	-	TGTGCCAGCAGCTTAGCGGCGGGGGACAGGCAATGGCAGCCCCAGCATTTT	CASSLAAGDRQWQPQHF
TRBV27	TRBJ1-2	-	-	TGTGCCAGCAGTTTAGTAGTGACAGGCGAACCATATGGCTACACCTTC	CASSLVVTGEPYGYTF
TRBV6-5	TRBJ1-6	-	-	TGTGCCAGCAGTTATACGACAGCCCATCCCAATTCACCCCTCCACTTT	CASSYTTAHPNSPLHF
TRBV7-6	TRBJ2-3	TRBD2	few	TGTGCCAGCAGCCATAGCGGGGGAGCTAGCACAGATACGCAGTATTTT	CASSHSGGASTDTQYF
TRBV19	TRBJ2-2	-	-	TGTGCCAGTAGTCCCCCACTAGCTAGATCTAACACCGGGGAGCTGTTTTTT	CASSPPLARSNTGELFF
TRBV21-1	TRBJ2-2	-	-	TGTGCCAGCAGCAATGGCGAGCGGGGGATTCACACCGGGGAGCTGTTTTTT	CASSNGERGIHTGELFF
TRBV14	TRBJ2-3	-	-	TGTGCCAGCAGCCGCGGCAGGGGTTTCACAGATACGCAGTATTTT	CASSRGRGFTDTQYF